This passage covers 24 T cell receptor beta chains from one sample sequenced in a study of Ad26.COV2.S vaccination and SARS-CoV-2 variants. Noted treatment: 19 received Ad26.COV2.S at low or high dose, single or two shots; 5 received placebo; per-sample allocation not given. Samples came from day 63 after the first vaccine or placebo injection. Generated by immunoSEQ multiplex PCR, the TCRdb table keeps only in-frame clones and is missing some. The sample carries some 480,000 clones, around 88% recorded once. Specimen: peripheral blood, collected in a trial of Ad26.COV2.S vaccine versus placebo. The receptors were sampled from a person aged 18-60 years who received the Ad26.COV2.S COVID-19 vaccine or a placebo.

The chain recombines TRBV4-3 with TRBJ2-6; no definite D call. CDR1 is LGHNA, CDR2 YSLEER, per germline. The V and J ends lost 2 bases and 0 bases respectively, with 5 bases between them. The CDR3 loop spans 15 amino acids. CDR3 sequence: CASSQTSSGANVLTF. The CDR3 bases are TGCGCCAGCAGCCAAACAAGCTCTGGGGCCAACGTCCTGACTTTC.

The chain couples TRBV6-1 to TRBJ1-2, with 7 bases identical to TRBD1. Germline CDR1 is MNHNS and CDR2 is SASEGT. V was clipped by 4 bases and J by 4 bases; unmatched bases: 12. The length of the CDR3 is 16 residues. The CDR3 protein is CASSGTDRVRVYGYTF. CDR3 nucleotides: TGTGCCAGCAGTGGGACCGACAGGGTTCGGGTCTATGGCTACACCTTC.

The chain couples TRBV4-2 to TRBJ2-1; D possibly corresponds to TRBD2 (6 bases). CDR3 size: 16 residues. Germline V lookup: CDR1 LGHNA, CDR2 YNFKEQ. Trimming took off 6 bases at V and 0 bases at J, with 15 bases between the two ends. The CDR3 spells CASSLRDSGSYNEQFF. CDR3 sequence (DNA): TGTGCCAGCAGTCTCCGGGACTCGGGCTCCTACAATGAGCAGTTCTTC.

V usage is TRBV4-2 and J usage is TRBJ1-1; 8 bases are a match to TRBD1. The junction had 15 bases not matched to a gene; V was cut back by 1 base and J by 11 bases. The germline CDR1 and CDR2 sequences are LGHNA and YNFKEQ. CDR3 size: 16 residues. The CDR3 loop is CASSQVTGRGRFDAFF. Here the CDR3 DNA reads TGTGCCAGCAGCCAAGTAACCGGCAGGGGGCGATTTGATGCTTTCTTT.

This chain connects TRBV6-5 to TRBJ1-1; 7 bases map to TRBD1. V lost 6 bases and J lost 2; bases outside the gene matches: 6. The germline CDR1 and CDR2 sequences are MNHEY and SVGAGI. The CDR3 is 14 residues long. The CDR3 is CASSGQAKNTEAFF. DNA for the CDR3: TGTGCCAGCAGCGGACAGGCTAAAAACACTGAAGCTTTCTTT.

The chain uses TRBV20-1 and TRBJ2-1; 14 bases map to TRBD2. Germline V gene sequence: CDR1 DFQATT, CDR2 SNEGSKA (reference sequence). V gave up 3 bases and J gave up 10 bases; unmatched junction bases: 11. There are 16 residues in the CDR3. The CDR3 region has the DNA TGCAGTGCTAGTAATTCGGGGGGACTAGCGGGAGTAGAGCAGTTCTTC. As protein: CSASNSGGLAGVEQFF.

The rearrangement joins TRBV6-5 to TRBJ2-7; D not certain. Germline CDR1 and CDR2: MNHEY and SVGAGI. V was pared by 5 bases and J by 2 bases, with 13 bases between. The CDR3 runs to 14 residues. In nucleotides, the CDR3 is TGTGCCAGCAGTAGCCTAGGAAGGGCCTACGAGCAGTACTTC. It specifies CASSSLGRAYEQYF.

A single count supports this clone. The chain links TRBV7-8 to TRBJ2-2; TRBD1 agrees at 7 bases. Germline V gene data show CDR1 as SGHVS and CDR2 as FQNEAQ. Trimming cost V 5 bases and J 6 bases; bases outside gene matches: 9. The CDR3 consists of 15 residues. Here the CDR3 DNA reads TGTGCCAGCAGCCGAGACAGGGTAGGGGCCGGGGAGCTGTTTTTT. It translates to CASSRDRVGAGELFF.

The chain employs TRBV20-1 and TRBJ2-1, with 10 bases aligning to TRBD2. V shed 3 bases, J shed 5 bases, and the junction held 4 bases outside the gene matches. Germline CDR1 and CDR2: DFQATT and SNEGSKA (reference sequence). The CDR3 is 14 residues long. The CDR3 coding sequence is TGCAGTGCTAGTAGCGGGAGGTCCAACAATGAGCAGTTCTTC. As protein: CSASSGRSNNEQFF.

The V gene is TRBV28, the J gene TRBJ2-3; possible D gene TRBD1, 6 bases. The CDR3 is 17 residues long. V was shortened by 5 bases and J by 5 bases, with 23 bases between the two germline ends. CDR1 and CDR2 (germline): MDHEN, SYDVKM. CDR3 in amino acids: CASSTNNRIQGIDTQYF. For the CDR3, the DNA is TGTGCCAGCAGTACAAACAACAGGATACAGGGAATAGATACGCAGTATTTT.

This chain uses TRBV7-2 with TRBJ2-5, with 10 bases aligning to TRBD1. J gave up 5 bases and V 3 bases, and 9 bases lay outside the gene matches. The CDR3 spans 16 residues. CDR1 SGHTA and CDR2 FQGNSA come from the germline V gene. CDR3 nucleotides: TGTGCCAGCAGCTTGGGGGGACAGGGGATCGGGGAGACCCAGTACTTC. Protein: CASSLGGQGIGETQYF.

This clone was recorded once. J is TRBJ2-1 and V is TRBV7-9, with 7 bases aligning to TRBD2. The V gene's germline CDR1 is SEHNR and CDR2 FQNEAQ (reference sequence). This CDR3 comprises 19 residues. J lost 4 bases, V lost 1 base, and 16 bases had no gene match. Here the CDR3 DNA reads TGTGCCAGCAGCTTAGGTGCTTTGAGCGGGGAAGGACGTTACAATGAGCAGTTCTTC. This sequence encodes CASSLGALSGEGRYNEQFF.

The rearrangement joins TRBV7-2 to TRBJ2-1; maybe TRBD1 (5 bases). The CDR3 runs to 15 residues. Deletions cut 1 base from V and 2 bases from J, with 9 bases between. Germline V gene sequence: CDR1 SGHTA, CDR2 FQGNSA. The CDR3 nucleotides read TGTGCCAGCAGCTTAGATAGGGGCCCCTACAATGAGCAGTTCTTC. Its translation: CASSLDRGPYNEQFF.

The chain links TRBV4-2 to TRBJ1-1, with a possible D match to TRBD1 (5 bases). CDR3 length: 12 amino acids. The germline gives CDR1 LGHNA, CDR2 YNFKEQ. Trimming removed 0 bases at V and 8 bases at J, with 7 bases between. For the CDR3, the DNA is TGTGCCAGCAGCCAAGATTGGGGGGAAGCTTTCTTT. The encoded protein is CASSQDWGEAFF.

This rearrangement joins TRBV2 to TRBJ2-5; no clear D. V was pared by 6 bases and J by 2 bases, with 19 bases between. The CDR3 extends over 16 amino acids. Germline V gene data show CDR1 as SNHLY and CDR2 as FYNNEI. CDR3 residues: CASSGAMGRLQETQYF. The CDR3 DNA follows: TGTGCCAGCAGCGGAGCCATGGGCAGGCTTCAAGAGACCCAGTACTTC. Full variable domain (outside the CDR3, taken from reference TRBV2 and TRBJ2-5): EPEVTQTPSHQVTQMGQEVILRCVPISNHLYFYWYRQILGQKVEFLVSFYNNEISEKSEIFDDQFSVERPDGSNFTLKIRSTKLEDSAMYFCASSGAMGRLQETQYFGPGTRLLVL.

CDR3 sequence reads: CASSQGLGNLGYTF. The CDR3 nucleotides read TGTGCCAGCAGCCAGGGTTTAGGGAATCTTGGCTACACCTTC. The V call is TRBV28, the J call TRBJ1-2; possible D gene TRBD1, 5 bases. With 6 bases removed from V and 7 bases from J, the gap between germline ends came to 18 bases. From germline, CDR1 is MDHEN and CDR2 SYDVKM. The CDR3 has 14 residues.

The V and J genes are TRBV4-3 and TRBJ2-7; TRBD2 matches 7 bases. CDR1 is LGHNA, CDR2 YSLEER, per germline. The CDR3 extends over 15 amino acids. V dropped 4 bases and J dropped 3; count of bases not matched to a gene: 9. The CDR3, as DNA: TGCGCCAGCAGCCCTGGATTAGCGGGCTTCTACGAGCAGTACTTC. This codes for CASSPGLAGFYEQYF.

The chain is built from TRBV29-1 and TRBJ2-7, with 7 bases identical to TRBD1. CDR1 and CDR2 (germline): SQVTM, ANQGSEA. Losses at the gene ends were 8 bases for V and 1 base for J; bases not matched to a gene: 5. The CDR3 totals 12 residues. CDR3 region: CSTLTGSYEQYF. The CDR3 bases are TGCAGCACCTTGACAGGGTCCTACGAGCAGTACTTC.

The chain joins TRBV5-6 to TRBJ2-7; tentative D call: TRBD2 (6 bases). This CDR3 spans 16 amino acids. V lost 7 bases and J 0 bases, leaving 20 bases between the germline ends. Germline values: CDR1 SGHDT, CDR2 YYEEEE. The CDR3 sequence is CASGSGGGGSSYEQYF. DNA for the CDR3: TGTGCCAGCGGAAGTGGGGGAGGCGGAAGCTCCTACGAGCAGTACTTC. Looking up the rest from reference TRBV5-6 and TRBJ2-7 gives the full variable domain: DAGVTQSPTHLIKTRGQQVTLRCSPKSGHDTVSWYQQALGQGPQFIFQYYEEEERQRGNFPDRFSGHQFPNYSSELNVNALLLGDSALYLCASGSGGGGSSYEQYFGPGTRLTVT.

The table lists this clone with a few counts. The rearrangement uses TRBV7-8 and TRBJ2-2; 13 positions match TRBD2. The V and J ends lost 5 bases and 4 bases, in that order; junction bases with no gene match: 16. The length of the CDR3 is 20 residues. The germline CDR1 and CDR2 sequences are SGHVS and FQNEAQ. The CDR3 DNA follows: TGTGCCAGCAGCCACCCTGGACTAGCGGGAGTTGGGCGAACCACCGGGGAGCTGTTTTTT. It encodes CASSHPGLAGVGRTTGELFF.

The rearrangement joins TRBV7-9 to TRBJ1-6, with a weak D call TRBD1 (6 bases). With 2 bases removed from V and 7 bases from J, the gap between germline ends came to 9 bases. CDR3 size: 14 residues. Germline V gene lookup returns CDR1 SEHNR and CDR2 FQNEAQ (reference sequence). The CDR3 is CASSLQGYNSPLHF. CDR3 nucleotides: TGTGCCAGCAGCTTACAGGGGTACAATTCACCCCTCCACTTT.

The chain combines TRBV28 with TRBJ1-1; tentative D call: TRBD1 (5 bases). The CDR3 extends over 14 amino acids. V was pared by 4 bases and J by 5 bases, with 14 bases between. Germline loops: CDR1 MDHEN, CDR2 SYDVKM. In DNA form, the CDR3 reads TGTGCCAGCAGTTATAGGGGATCGTGGACTGAAGCTTTCTTT. Protein product: CASSYRGSWTEAFF.

The rearrangement links TRBV6-5 to TRBJ2-7, with D perhaps matching TRBD1 or TRBD2 (5 bases each). This CDR3 contains 15 residues. The germline gives CDR1 MNHEY, CDR2 SVGAGI. The V gene lost 6 bases and the J gene lost 4 bases, with 19 bases spanning the gap. CDR3 DNA sequence: TGTGCCAGCAGAACTACCGGGACCCCGGGGTACGAGCAGTACTTC. This encodes CASRTTGTPGYEQYF.

This clone was detected only once. This chain joins TRBV30 and TRBJ2-1; 7 bases agree with TRBD2. Germline-derived CDR1 and CDR2 are GTSNPN and SVGIG (reference sequence). V trimming: 4 bases; J trimming: 1 base; junction bases outside the gene matches: 10. This CDR3 region has 16 residues. This CDR3 reads CAWKRAAGKSYNEQFF. CDR3 nucleotide sequence: TGTGCCTGGAAGCGGGCAGCGGGGAAATCCTACAATGAGCAGTTCTTC.